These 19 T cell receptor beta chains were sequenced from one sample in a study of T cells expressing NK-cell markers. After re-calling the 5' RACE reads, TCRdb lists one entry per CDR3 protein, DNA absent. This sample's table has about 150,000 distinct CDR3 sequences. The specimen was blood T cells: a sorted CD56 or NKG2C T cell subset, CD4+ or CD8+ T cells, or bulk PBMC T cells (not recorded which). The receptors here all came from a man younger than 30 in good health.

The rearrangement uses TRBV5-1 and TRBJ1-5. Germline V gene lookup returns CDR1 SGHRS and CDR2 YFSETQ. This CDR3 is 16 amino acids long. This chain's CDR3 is CASSLGSRGADQPQHF. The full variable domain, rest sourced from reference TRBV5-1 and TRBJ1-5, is KAGVTQTPRYLIKTRGQQVTLSCSPISGHRSVSWYQQTPGQGLQFLFEYFSETQRNKGNFPGRFSGRQFSNSRSEMNVSTLELGDSALYLCASSLGSRGADQPQHFGDGTRLSIL.

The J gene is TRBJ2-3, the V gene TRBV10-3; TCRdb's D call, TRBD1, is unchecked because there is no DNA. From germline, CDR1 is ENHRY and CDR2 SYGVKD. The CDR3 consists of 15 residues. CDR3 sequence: CAISAPADSQDTQYF.

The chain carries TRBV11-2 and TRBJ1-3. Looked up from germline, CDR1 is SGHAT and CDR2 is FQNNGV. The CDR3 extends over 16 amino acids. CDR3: CASSFPGISSGNTIYF.

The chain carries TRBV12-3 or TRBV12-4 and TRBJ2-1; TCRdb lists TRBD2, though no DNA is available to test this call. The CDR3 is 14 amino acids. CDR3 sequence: CASSPRGGRGEQFF.

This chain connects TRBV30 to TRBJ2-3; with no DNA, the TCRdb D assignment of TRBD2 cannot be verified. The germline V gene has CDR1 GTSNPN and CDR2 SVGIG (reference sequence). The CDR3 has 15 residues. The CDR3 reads CAWSRGASGADTQYF.

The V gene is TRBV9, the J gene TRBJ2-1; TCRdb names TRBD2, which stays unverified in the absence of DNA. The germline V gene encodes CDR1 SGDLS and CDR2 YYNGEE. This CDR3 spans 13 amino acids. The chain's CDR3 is CASSAPTSDEQFF.

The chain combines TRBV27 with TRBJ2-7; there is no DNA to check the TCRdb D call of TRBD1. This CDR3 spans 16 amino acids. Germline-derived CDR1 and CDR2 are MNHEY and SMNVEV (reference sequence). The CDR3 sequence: CASSLKGQGGRYEQYF.

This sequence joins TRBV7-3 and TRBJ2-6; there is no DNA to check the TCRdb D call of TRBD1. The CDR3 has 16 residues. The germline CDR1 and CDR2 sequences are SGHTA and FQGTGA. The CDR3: CASSPGGRSGANVLTF.

This chain's CDR3 is CASSSRTEMNTEAFF. This chain links TRBV7-9 with TRBJ1-1; TCRdb lists TRBD1, though no DNA is available to test this call. The CDR3 is 15 residues long. Looked up from germline, CDR1 is SEHNR and CDR2 is FQNEAQ (reference sequence).

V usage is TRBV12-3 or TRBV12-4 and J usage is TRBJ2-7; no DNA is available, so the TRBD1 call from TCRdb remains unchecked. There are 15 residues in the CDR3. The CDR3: CASRNLGTGDVEQYF.

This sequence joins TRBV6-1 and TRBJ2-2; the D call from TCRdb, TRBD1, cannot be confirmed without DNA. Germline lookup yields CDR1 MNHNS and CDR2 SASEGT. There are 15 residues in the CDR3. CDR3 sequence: CASSHRVRNTGELFF.

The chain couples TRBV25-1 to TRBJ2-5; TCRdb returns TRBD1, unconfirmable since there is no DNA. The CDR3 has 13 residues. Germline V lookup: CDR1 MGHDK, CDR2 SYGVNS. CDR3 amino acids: CASRYRGEETQYF.

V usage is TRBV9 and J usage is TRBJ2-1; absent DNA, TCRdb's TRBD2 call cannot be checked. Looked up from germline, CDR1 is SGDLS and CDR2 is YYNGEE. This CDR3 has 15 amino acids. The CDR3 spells CASSPGTSGADEQFF. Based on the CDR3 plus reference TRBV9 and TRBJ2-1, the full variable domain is DSGVTQTPKHLITATGQRVTLRCSPRSGDLSVYWYQQSLDQGLQFLIQYYNGEERAKGNILERFSAQQFPDLHSELNLSSLELGDSALYFCASSPGTSGADEQFFGPGTRLTVL.

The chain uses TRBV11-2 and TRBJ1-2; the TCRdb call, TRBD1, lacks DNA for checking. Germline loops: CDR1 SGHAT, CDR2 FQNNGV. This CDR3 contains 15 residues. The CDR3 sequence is CASSFGTEFPYGYTF.

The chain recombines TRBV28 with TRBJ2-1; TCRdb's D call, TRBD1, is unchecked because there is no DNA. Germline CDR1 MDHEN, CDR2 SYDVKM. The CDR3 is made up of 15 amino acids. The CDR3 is CASSSPGTGVNEQFF.

CDR3 sequence: CASSQFGAGAYNEQFF. The rearrangement links TRBV4-3 to TRBJ2-1; the TCRdb call, TRBD2, lacks DNA for checking. Germline V gene data show CDR1 as LGHNA and CDR2 as YSLEER. This CDR3 has 16 amino acids.

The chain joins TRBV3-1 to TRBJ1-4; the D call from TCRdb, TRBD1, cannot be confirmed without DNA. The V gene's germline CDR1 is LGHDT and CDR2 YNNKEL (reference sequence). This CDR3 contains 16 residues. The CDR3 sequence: CASSPRRGWRSEKLFF. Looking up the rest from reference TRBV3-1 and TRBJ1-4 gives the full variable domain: DTAVSQTPKYLVTQMGNDKSIKCEQNLGHDTMYWYKQDSKKFLKIMFSYNNKELIINETVPNRFSPKSPDKAHLNLHINSLELGDSAVYFCASSPRRGWRSEKLFFGSGTQLSVL.

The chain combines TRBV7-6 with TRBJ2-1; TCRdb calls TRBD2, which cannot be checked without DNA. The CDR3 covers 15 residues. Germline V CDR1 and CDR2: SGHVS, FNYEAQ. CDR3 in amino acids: CASSLPTSGYNEQFF.

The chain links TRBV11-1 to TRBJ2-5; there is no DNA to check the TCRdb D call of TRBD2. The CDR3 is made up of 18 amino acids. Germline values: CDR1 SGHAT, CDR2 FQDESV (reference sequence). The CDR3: CASSSPGLAGGPGETQYF.